This TCR beta chain comes out of a study of cytomegalovirus exposure and HLA in healthy donors. The CDR3 is 15 residues long. CDR1 MGHRA and CDR2 YSYEKL come from the germline V gene. Both 60 Vbeta primers and 13 Jbeta primers went into the PCR. Repertoires were generated with immunoSEQ multiplex PCR, while TCRdb's copy carries only in-frame clones and drops some. The table records around 120,000 clones, roughly three fifths of them present only once. Comment on this clone: An end of the junction does not agree with germline; a read error may underlie this.

Sequencing used PBMCs. The V gene is TRBV4-1, the J gene TRBJ1-1; maybe TRBD1 (5 bases). The sequence derives from a man aged 25 to 40 in good health and CMV-seropositive. CDR3 sequence (DNA): TGCGCCAGCAGCCAAGCGGGGGTTGGGAACACTGAAGCTTCCTTT. Amino acids: CASSQAGVGNTEASF.